These T cell receptor beta chains were read from a single sample in a study of shared clonotypes between healthy human individuals. Assay used: immunoSEQ multiplex PCR; TCRdb lists only in-frame clones, some missing. The table has roughly 2 million clones, approximately 96% seen once. Sequencing was carried out using naive CD4+ T cells sorted from blood. The receptors derive from a man aged 18 to 30 in good health. Both conserved end residues are part of each CDR3. The order of the fields is V gene, D gene, J gene, clone size, CDR3 protein, CDR3 DNA. The D gene is left open where the match is weak. Size values are once, few and many counts, or a class for expanded clones, and some rows have none.

v_gene: TRBV7-3
d_gene: -
j_gene: TRBJ1-1
abundance: -
CDR3aa: CASSLGTANTEAFF
CDR3nt: TGTGCCAGCAGCTTGGGGACGGCTAACACTGAAGCTTTCTTT

v_gene: TRBV5-6
d_gene: -
j_gene: TRBJ2-1
abundance: -
CDR3aa: CASSLDRRNEQFF
CDR3nt: TGTGCCAGCAGCTTGGATAGACGAAATGAGCAGTTCTTC

v_gene: TRBV6-1
d_gene: -
j_gene: TRBJ2-3
abundance: -
CDR3aa: CASSEVGSFTDTQYF
CDR3nt: TGTGCCAGCAGTGAAGTCGGCAGTTTCACAGATACGCAGTATTTT

v_gene: TRBV25-1
d_gene: -
j_gene: TRBJ1-2
abundance: -
CDR3aa: CASSESGSLGKDGYTF
CDR3nt: TGTGCCAGCAGTGAATCCGGGAGCTTAGGGAAGGATGGCTACACCTTC

v_gene: TRBV5-1
d_gene: -
j_gene: TRBJ1-5
abundance: -
CDR3aa: CASSPGQGSPNQPQHF
CDR3nt: TGCGCCAGCAGCCCAGGTCAGGGGAGTCCTAATCAGCCCCAGCATTTT

v_gene: TRBV11-3
d_gene: TRBD1
j_gene: TRBJ2-7
abundance: once
CDR3aa: CASSRDRVSYEQYF
CDR3nt: TGTGCCAGCAGCCGCGACAGGGTCTCCTACGAGCAGTACTTC

v_gene: TRBV6-5
d_gene: TRBD1
j_gene: TRBJ2-7
abundance: -
CDR3aa: CASSYSGTGEQYF
CDR3nt: TGTGCCAGCAGTTACTCCGGGACAGGCGAGCAGTACTTC

v_gene: TRBV5-1
d_gene: -
j_gene: TRBJ2-2
abundance: -
CDR3aa: CASSFTAGELFF
CDR3nt: TGCGCCAGCAGTTTCACAGCCGGGGAGCTGTTTTTT

v_gene: TRBV5-1
d_gene: TRBD1
j_gene: TRBJ2-3
abundance: -
CDR3aa: CASSWETGSTDTQYF
CDR3nt: TGCGCCAGCAGCTGGGAGACAGGGAGCACAGATACGCAGTATTTT

v_gene: TRBV11-2
d_gene: -
j_gene: TRBJ1-3
abundance: -
CDR3aa: CASSPRLTRGNTIYF
CDR3nt: TGTGCCAGCAGCCCCCGCCTGACACGTGGAAACACCATATATTTT

v_gene: TRBV9
d_gene: TRBD2
j_gene: TRBJ2-1
abundance: -
CDR3aa: CASSVDAGGTSGILNEQFF
CDR3nt: TGTGCCAGCAGCGTAGATGCGGGGGGTACTAGCGGGATCCTCAATGAGCAGTTCTTC

v_gene: TRBV5-1
d_gene: -
j_gene: TRBJ1-3
abundance: -
CDR3aa: CASSLYGAEGNTIYF
CDR3nt: TGCGCCAGCAGCTTGTATGGGGCAGAAGGAAACACCATATATTTT

v_gene: TRBV7-8
d_gene: TRBD2
j_gene: TRBJ2-5
abundance: -
CDR3aa: CASSPGRVVPGTQYF
CDR3nt: TGTGCCAGCAGCCCTGGGAGGGTAGTCCCCGGGACCCAGTACTTC

v_gene: TRBV5-1
d_gene: -
j_gene: TRBJ2-2
abundance: once
CDR3aa: CASSLTGTANTGELFF
CDR3nt: TGCGCCAGCAGCTTGACCGGGACGGCGAACACCGGGGAGCTGTTTTTT

v_gene: TRBV4-3
d_gene: TRBD1
j_gene: TRBJ2-7
abundance: -
CDR3aa: CASSQDSQGAGEQYF
CDR3nt: TGCGCCAGCAGCCAAGATAGTCAGGGGGCAGGAGAGCAGTACTTC

v_gene: TRBV6-5
d_gene: TRBD1
j_gene: TRBJ1-2
abundance: -
CDR3aa: CASSRSRGHGYTF
CDR3nt: TGTGCCAGCAGTCGCAGCAGGGGGCATGGCTACACCTTC

v_gene: TRBV19
d_gene: TRBD1
j_gene: TRBJ1-1
abundance: -
CDR3aa: CASSRQGILGEAFF
CDR3nt: TGTGCCAGTAGTCGACAGGGAATTTTGGGTGAAGCTTTCTTT

v_gene: TRBV9
d_gene: TRBD1
j_gene: TRBJ2-2
abundance: -
CDR3aa: CASSRQGNTGELFF
CDR3nt: TGTGCCAGCAGCCGACAGGGAAACACCGGGGAGCTGTTTTTT

v_gene: TRBV4-1
d_gene: -
j_gene: TRBJ2-5
abundance: -
CDR3aa: CASSQEGSGFRETQYF
CDR3nt: TGCGCCAGCAGCCAAGAAGGGTCCGGATTCAGAGAGACCCAGTACTTC

v_gene: TRBV5-1
d_gene: TRBD2
j_gene: TRBJ2-7
abundance: -
CDR3aa: CASSQRKTSGLTYEQYF
CDR3nt: TGCGCCAGCAGCCAAAGGAAGACTAGCGGGTTGACCTACGAGCAGTACTTC

v_gene: TRBV19
d_gene: -
j_gene: TRBJ1-5
abundance: -
CDR3aa: CASSIESKSQPQHF
CDR3nt: TGTGCCAGTAGTATAGAATCCAAATCTCAGCCCCAGCATTTT

v_gene: TRBV7-9
d_gene: -
j_gene: TRBJ1-1
abundance: -
CDR3aa: CASSLTDRNTEAFF
CDR3nt: TGTGCCAGCAGCCTAACGGACAGGAACACTGAAGCTTTCTTT

v_gene: TRBV5-6
d_gene: -
j_gene: TRBJ2-4
abundance: once
CDR3aa: CASSSRQRGIQYF
CDR3nt: TGTGCCAGCAGCTCCCGCCAAAGGGGCATTCAGTACTTC

v_gene: TRBV5-4
d_gene: TRBD2
j_gene: TRBJ2-3
abundance: -
CDR3aa: CASSFPLAGGGQDTQYF
CDR3nt: TGTGCCAGCAGCTTTCCCCTAGCGGGGGGGGGTCAGGATACGCAGTATTTT

v_gene: TRBV29-1
d_gene: -
j_gene: TRBJ2-3
abundance: -
CDR3aa: CSVDKGVPDTQYF
CDR3nt: TGCAGCGTTGATAAGGGAGTACCAGATACGCAGTATTTT

v_gene: TRBV5-1
d_gene: -
j_gene: TRBJ2-2
abundance: -
CDR3aa: CASSIAMNTGELFF
CDR3nt: TGCGCCAGCAGTATAGCGATGAACACCGGGGAGCTGTTTTTT

v_gene: TRBV30
d_gene: -
j_gene: TRBJ1-3
abundance: -
CDR3aa: CAWSFGSGNTIYF
CDR3nt: TGTGCCTGGAGTTTTGGTTCTGGAAACACCATATATTTT

v_gene: TRBV11-2
d_gene: TRBD1
j_gene: TRBJ2-2
abundance: -
CDR3aa: CASSPSRDRVRSGELFF
CDR3nt: TGTGCCAGCAGCCCATCGCGGGACAGGGTACGTTCCGGGGAGCTGTTTTTT

v_gene: TRBV28
d_gene: -
j_gene: TRBJ2-7
abundance: -
CDR3aa: CASSFHIAPYEQYF
CDR3nt: TGTGCCAGCAGTTTCCACATCGCACCTTACGAGCAGTACTTC

v_gene: TRBV28
d_gene: TRBD2
j_gene: TRBJ2-5
abundance: -
CDR3aa: CASSMSGKAQETQYF
CDR3nt: TGTGCCAGCAGTATGAGCGGGAAAGCACAAGAGACCCAGTACTTC

v_gene: TRBV15
d_gene: -
j_gene: TRBJ1-1
abundance: -
CDR3aa: CATSRGGGGGTEAFF
CDR3nt: TGTGCCACCAGCAGAGGAGGTGGGGGTGGCACTGAAGCTTTCTTT